A single TCR beta chain is shown here with its context. The antigen is not known. Genomic DNA belonging to each subset was distributed in equal measure over several immunoSEQ plates. Clones were read by immunoSEQ multiplex PCR, and TCRdb kept only the in-frame ones, dropping some. Among nearly 2 million clones, approximately 95% were seen once, and the ten largest hold roughly 1%. The sample belongs to a study of shared clonotypes between healthy human individuals. Study at large: A couple of women and three men aged 18 to 49 made up the donors. The study used three CD4 naive, three CD4 memory, two CD8 naive and one CD8 memory plate per donor.

Germline V gene sequence: CDR1 MNHEY, CDR2 SMNVEV (reference sequence). This CDR3 region has 11 residues. With 3 bases removed from V and 11 bases from J, the gap between germline ends came to 11 bases. As defined, naive CD8 cells were CD45RO-negative and positively selected for CCR7, with terminally differentiated effector memory CD45RA+ cells excluded. Findings and limits, study-wide: Naive subsets generally exceeded memory subsets in estimated richness.

The TCR was taken from a man younger than 35 in good health. Sample: naive CD8+ T cells sorted from blood. The J gene is TRBJ2-7, the V gene TRBV27; D is possibly TRBD1 (5 bases). CDR3 in DNA: TGTGCCAGCAGTTTGGCAGGGATCGAGTACTTC. Translating it yields CASSLAGIEYF.